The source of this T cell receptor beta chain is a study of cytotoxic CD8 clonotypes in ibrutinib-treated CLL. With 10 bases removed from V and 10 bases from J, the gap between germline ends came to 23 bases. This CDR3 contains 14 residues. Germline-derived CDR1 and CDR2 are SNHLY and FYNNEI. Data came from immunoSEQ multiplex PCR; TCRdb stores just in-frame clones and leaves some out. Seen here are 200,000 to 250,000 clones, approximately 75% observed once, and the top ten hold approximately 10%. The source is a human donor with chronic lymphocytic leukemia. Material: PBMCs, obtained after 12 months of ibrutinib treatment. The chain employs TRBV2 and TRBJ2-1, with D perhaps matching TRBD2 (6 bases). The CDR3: CATNIAGPLWEQFF. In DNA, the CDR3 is TGTGCCACCAATATCGCGGGGCCCCTGTGGGAGCAGTTCTTC.